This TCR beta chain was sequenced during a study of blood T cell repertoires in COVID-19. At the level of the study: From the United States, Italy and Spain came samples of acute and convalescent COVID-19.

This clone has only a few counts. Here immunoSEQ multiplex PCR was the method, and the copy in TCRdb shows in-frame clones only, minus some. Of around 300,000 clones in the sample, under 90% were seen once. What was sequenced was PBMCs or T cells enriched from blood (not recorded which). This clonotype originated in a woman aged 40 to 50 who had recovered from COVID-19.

The CDR3 sequence: CASSSLGTINEQFF. CDR3 coding DNA: TGTGCCAGCAGCTCGCTCGGGACAATCAATGAGCAGTTCTTC. The chain uses TRBV7-2 and TRBJ2-1; perhaps TRBD1 as D (6 bases). V was trimmed by 4 bases and J by 6 bases, leaving 13 bases between them. Germline V gene sequence: CDR1 SGHTA, CDR2 FQGNSA. This CDR3 contains 14 residues.